The rows below give T cell receptor beta chains drawn from one sample of a study of blood T cell repertoires in COVID-19. Sequenced by immunoSEQ multiplex PCR; TCRdb stores in-frame clones only, minus some. Of roughly 160,000 clones in the sample, 70% to 90% were seen once. Material: peripheral blood. Receptors originate from a man at least 80 years old with COVID-19, enrolled during active disease. Each CDR3 is given without its conserved first and last residue.

j_gene | v_gene | CDR3aa
TRBJ1-1 | TRBV6-2/TRBV6-3 | ASSSPTGTFSSEAF
TRBJ1-2 | TRBV7-9 | ASSADRVDGYT
TRBJ2-1 | TRBV7-9 | ASSPYGLAGVVEQF
TRBJ2-7 | TRBV19 | ASSSIEVQY
TRBJ2-7 | TRBV18 | ASSYFGTGDYEQY
TRBJ1-5 | TRBV18 | ASSRDRVNQPQH
TRBJ1-4 | TRBV10-3 | AIRDGTGDEKLF
TRBJ2-3 | TRBV6-5 | ASAATGGADTQY
TRBJ2-3 | TRBV27 | ASSHGQGGTDTQY
TRBJ1-1 | TRBV10-2 | AIRQGGTEAF
TRBJ1-1 | TRBV6-5 | ASSTRGLRNTEAF
TRBJ2-3 | TRBV5-6 | ASSFALAGVDTQY
TRBJ1-4 | TRBV25-1 | ASSATTGGEGGEKLF
TRBJ1-2 | TRBV6-6 | ASSLSGLNYGYT
TRBJ2-7 | TRBV3-1/TRBV3-2 | ASSQGRGTGNYEQY
TRBJ1-2 | TRBV2 | ASSANGFDGYT
TRBJ2-5 | TRBV10-3 | AISESMSGLAGGRETQY
TRBJ2-7 | TRBV5-5 | ASSSEAVTYEQY
TRBJ1-3 | TRBV9 | ASSVETTPNTIY
TRBJ2-5 | TRBV6-5 | ASSYLGQVKETQY
TRBJ1-2 | TRBV5-1 | ASSLTAGSYGYT
TRBJ2-2 | TRBV5-1 | ASNAGPLNTGELF
TRBJ2-3 | TRBV14 | ASSPSVDTQY
TRBJ1-2 | TRBV6-5 | ASSYGPGQGYGYT
TRBJ2-7 | TRBV11-1 | ASSPDRTEQY
TRBJ1-2 | TRBV3-1/TRBV3-2 | ASSQTPGANYGYT
TRBJ2-1 | TRBV30 | AWKGRTGGYNEQF
TRBJ1-4 | TRBV11-2 | ASSQGQQAGKLF
TRBJ2-1 | TRBV7-3 | ASSVTGNNEQF
TRBJ2-2 | TRBV10-1 | ASTDGAGELF
TRBJ2-3 | TRBV3-1/TRBV3-2 | ASSQQGNPTDTQY
TRBJ2-1 | TRBV2 | ADRQGGNEQF